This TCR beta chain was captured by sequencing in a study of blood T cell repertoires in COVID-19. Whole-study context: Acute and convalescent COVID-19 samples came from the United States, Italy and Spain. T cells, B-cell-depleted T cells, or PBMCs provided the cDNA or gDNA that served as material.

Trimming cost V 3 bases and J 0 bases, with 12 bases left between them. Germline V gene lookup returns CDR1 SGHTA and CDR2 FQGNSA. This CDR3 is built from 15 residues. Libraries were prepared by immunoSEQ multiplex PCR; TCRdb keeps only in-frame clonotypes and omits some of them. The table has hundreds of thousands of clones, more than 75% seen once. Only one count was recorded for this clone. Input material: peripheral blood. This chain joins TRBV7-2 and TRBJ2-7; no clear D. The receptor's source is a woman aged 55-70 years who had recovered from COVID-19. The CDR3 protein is CASSFKPGSSYEQYF. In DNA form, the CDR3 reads TGTGCCAGCAGCTTCAAACCGGGTAGCTCCTACGAGCAGTACTTC.